A single sample is the source of the 5 T cell receptor beta chains below, sequenced in a study of PD-1 blockade in classical Hodgkin lymphoma. As for time point: cycle 4 day 1 (C4D1), after less than 7 weeks of nivolumab. All patients relapsed after autologous stem cell transplantation, and brentuximab vedotin exposure varied. Starting with thawed PBMCs, CD4+ T cells were purified by magnetic negative selection. Profiled with immunoSEQ multiplex PCR; TCRdb holds only in-frame clones, not every one. The data show 20,000 or so clones, around four fifths seen once. The material sequenced was CD4+ T cells from blood, taken before the fourth cycle of nivolumab. Source of these receptors: a human donor with classical Hodgkin lymphoma.

This clone turned up a few times. Mismatch with germline at one junction end may stem from a read error. The chain couples TRBV5-1 to TRBJ1-2; no clear D gene. This CDR3 comprises 13 residues. Germline assignment: CDR1 SGHRS and CDR2 YFSETQ. In DNA, the CDR3 is TGCGCCAGCAGCTTGGACTTCGGCGATGGGTACACCTTC. Its protein product is CASSLDFGDGYTF.

This chain connects TRBV7-2 to TRBJ2-7; a weak D match, TRBD2 (5 bases). This CDR3 spans 14 amino acids. Germline-derived CDR1 and CDR2 are SGHTA and FQGNSA. Trimming took off 5 bases at V and 5 bases at J, with 16 bases between the two ends. The CDR3 loop is CASSPMGASNEQYF. The CDR3 coding sequence is TGTGCCAGCAGCCCTATGGGCGCTAGCAACGAGCAGTACTTC.

The chain joins TRBV14 to TRBJ2-7; 8 bases are shared with TRBD1. CDR1 is SGHDN, CDR2 FVKESK, per germline. The CDR3 consists of 13 residues. Losses at the gene ends were 6 bases for V and 4 bases for J; bases not matched to a gene: 5. The CDR3 sequence is CASRPRTGYEQYF. The CDR3 coding sequence is TGTGCCAGCAGGCCCCGGACAGGGTACGAGCAGTACTTC.

The chain links TRBV30 to TRBJ2-7, with unresolved D. The CDR3 consists of 12 residues. Per the germline V gene, CDR1 is GTSNPN and CDR2 is SVGIG (reference sequence). The V gene lost 2 bases and the J gene lost 2 bases, with 7 bases spanning the gap. CDR3 sequence (DNA): TGTGCCTGGAGTTTCAGGACCTACGAGCAGTACTTC. Residues: CAWSFRTYEQYF.

The gene calls are TRBV9 and TRBJ2-7, with 7 bases aligning to TRBD1. Trimming cost V 0 bases and J 3 bases; bases outside gene matches: 6. The CDR3 covers 15 residues. The germline V gene has CDR1 SGDLS and CDR2 YYNGEE. CDR3 sequence: CASSVAGTVDYEQYF. CDR3 bases: TGTGCCAGCAGCGTAGCCGGGACAGTAGACTACGAGCAGTACTTC.